The 26 T cell receptor beta chains below come from one sample, sequenced in a study of T cells in Graves' hyperthyroidism and ophthalmopathy. RNA transcripts provided the source from which TCR beta CDR3 regions were amplified. A set of HTBI primers served as the primers for a first-round RT-PCR of the TCR CDR3. MiXCR, run by TCRdb on the multiplex PCR reads, gives a single entry per CDR3 protein. The sample lists roughly 400,000 distinct CDR3 sequences, approximately 25% occurring once. Specimen: blood. The receptors come from a man aged 50 to 60 with Graves' hyperthyroidism.

This CDR3 is CAWAGLAAGRSTDTQYF. The DNA of the CDR3 is TGTGCCTGGGCGGGTTTGGCAGCGGGAAGAAGCACAGATACGCAGTATTTT. The chain recombines TRBV30 with TRBJ2-3; 7 nucleotides match TRBD2. This CDR3 comprises 17 residues. From germline, CDR1 is GTSNPN and CDR2 SVGIG (reference sequence). V lost 5 bases and J lost 0; bases outside the gene matches: 14.

This chain links TRBV10-2 with TRBJ1-5; D possibly corresponds to TRBD1 (6 bases). V was pared by 6 bases and J by 7 bases, with 19 bases between. Germline lookup yields CDR1 WSHSY and CDR2 SAAADI. The CDR3 is 15 residues long. The CDR3 loop reads CASSLDRFGEQPQHF. The DNA of the CDR3 is TGCGCCAGCAGCCTCGACAGGTTCGGAGAGCAGCCCCAGCATTTT.

This chain uses TRBV29-1 with TRBJ2-7, with a weak D call TRBD2 (6 bases). CDR1 SQVTM and CDR2 ANQGSEA come from the germline V gene. The CDR3 is 14 amino acids. Trimming pared 4 bases from V and 1 base from J, leaving 14 bases between. The CDR3 DNA reads as TGCAGCGTTGGGATGGGACTTGGGTCCTACGAGCAGTACTTC. Amino acids: CSVGMGLGSYEQYF.

This clonotype was seen ten or more times. This rearrangement joins TRBV11-2 to TRBJ2-7, with D tentatively TRBD1 or TRBD2 (5 bases each). Trimming shortened V by 1 base and J by 0 bases, and 13 bases separated the two germline ends. The V gene's germline CDR1 is SGHAT and CDR2 FQNNGV. CDR3 length: 16 residues. For the CDR3, the DNA is TGTGCCAGCAGCTTAGGCCGAGGGGCTTTCTCCTACGAGCAGTACTTC. This translates into CASSLGRGAFSYEQYF.

This clonotype showed up just a few times. The chain links TRBV29-1 to TRBJ2-1; D is possibly TRBD2 (5 bases). Deletions cut 7 bases from V and 8 bases from J, with 12 bases between. The CDR3 extends over 11 amino acids. Looked up from germline, CDR1 is SQVTM and CDR2 is ANQGSEA. DNA of the CDR3: TGCAGCGCTACAGCGGTGGATGAGCAGTTCTTC. Encoded protein: CSATAVDEQFF.

J is TRBJ2-2 and V is TRBV5-1; D possibly corresponds to TRBD1 (6 bases). V lost 3 bases and J lost 4, with 10 bases in between. CDR1 and CDR2 (germline): SGHRS, YFSETQ. The CDR3 runs to 14 residues. In DNA form, the CDR3 reads TGCGCCAGCAGCTGGGACACCAGCACCGGGGAGCTGTTTTTT. Amino acid sequence: CASSWDTSTGELFF.

This clonotype appeared a few times. The chain combines TRBV3-1 with TRBJ2-5; D is unclear. Germline V gene data show CDR1 as LGHDT and CDR2 as YNNKEL (reference sequence). The CDR3 has 12 amino acids. V dropped 0 bases and J dropped 5 bases, with 4 bases sitting between them. The CDR3 coding sequence is TGTGCCAGCAGCCAAGACTTTGAGACCCAGTACTTC. It yields the protein CASSQDFETQYF.

Comment on this clonotype: Possible read error: a much larger clone is one base away. The chain links TRBV29-1 to TRBJ1-1; D remains unclear. V was trimmed by 7 bases and J by 4 bases, leaving 13 bases between them. Germline loops: CDR1 SQVTM, CDR2 ANQGSEA. The CDR3 runs to 12 residues. The chain's CDR3 is CSAIQLGTEAFF. The CDR3 DNA is TGCAGCGCTATACAACTAGGCACTGAAGCTTTCTTT.

The chain has TRBV24-1 and TRBJ2-7, with 8 bases fitting TRBD2. J lost 6 bases, V lost 6 bases, and 3 bases had no gene match. This CDR3 comprises 12 residues. CDR1 KGHDR and CDR2 SFDVKD come from the germline V gene. CDR3 region: CATSREGLEQYF. Here the CDR3 DNA reads TGTGCCACCAGTCGGGAGGGGCTCGAGCAGTACTTC.

Only a few counts were recorded for this clonotype. The chain recombines TRBV6-1 with TRBJ2-2, with 8 bases lining up with TRBD2. Germline CDR1 is MNHNS and CDR2 is SASEGT. This CDR3 spans 13 amino acids. CDR3: CATGGVGTGELFF. The CDR3 nucleotides read TGTGCGACGGGGGGGGTGGGCACCGGGGAGCTGTTTTTT.

J is TRBJ1-4 and V is TRBV29-1, with 8 nucleotides matching TRBD1. J lost 6 bases, V lost 3 bases, and 3 bases had no gene match. Per germline, CDR1 SQVTM and CDR2 ANQGSEA. CDR3 length equals 13 residues. CDR3 DNA sequence: TGCAGCGTTGAGGACAGGGTCCATGAAAAACTGTTTTTT. This codes for CSVEDRVHEKLFF.

CDR3 in amino acids: CASTLSNTYEAFF. Here the CDR3 DNA reads TGTGCCAGCACCCTTAGTAACACCTATGAAGCTTTCTTT. The genes are TRBV12-3 or TRBV12-4 and TRBJ1-1, with unresolved D. With 7 bases removed from V and 7 bases from J, the gap between germline ends came to 16 bases. The CDR3 contains 13 residues.

This clonotype was counted only a few times. The chain couples TRBV7-3 to TRBJ1-2; the D gene is possibly TRBD1 (6 bases). CDR3 length equals 15 residues. Per the germline V gene, CDR1 is SGHTA and CDR2 is FQGTGA. The germline V and J ends were trimmed by 0 bases and 2 bases, with 10 bases remaining between them. This chain's CDR3 is CASSLTGQSNYGYTF. CDR3 in DNA: TGTGCCAGCAGCTTAACAGGACAGTCGAACTATGGCTACACCTTC.

This clonotype has at least ten counts. The chain carries TRBV5-1 and TRBJ2-1; a weak D match, TRBD2 (6 bases). Germline V lookup: CDR1 SGHRS, CDR2 YFSETQ. The CDR3 has 15 residues. Trimming removed 2 bases from V and 1 base from J, with 10 bases in between. DNA of the CDR3: TGCGCCAGCAGCTTTTTAGCGGAGTCCTACAATGAGCAGTTCTTC. This gives the protein CASSFLAESYNEQFF. Looking up the rest from reference TRBV5-1 and TRBJ2-1 gives the full variable domain: KAGVTQTPRYLIKTRGQQVTLSCSPISGHRSVSWYQQTPGQGLQFLFEYFSETQRNKGNFPGRFSGRQFSNSRSEMNVSTLELGDSALYLCASSFLAESYNEQFFGPGTRLTVL.

A few counts support this clonotype. The gene calls are TRBV11-3 and TRBJ1-4; perhaps TRBD1 as D (6 bases). Per the germline V gene, CDR1 is SGHNT and CDR2 is YENEEA. Trimming stripped 5 bases from V and 4 bases from J, with 17 bases between. CDR3 size: 16 residues. For the CDR3, the DNA is TGTGCCAGCAGCACCCGGAGGGGACATCTTAATGAAAAACTGTTTTTT. Its translation is CASSTRRGHLNEKLFF.

CDR3 DNA sequence: TGTGCCACCAGTGACCCCCAGCGGGGATCCTACGAGCAGTACTTC. Translated: CATSDPQRGSYEQYF. The chain links TRBV24-1 to TRBJ2-7, with 7 bases lining up with TRBD2. CDR1 and CDR2 (germline): KGHDR, SFDVKD. V dropped 4 bases and J dropped 1; count of bases not matched to a gene: 6. The CDR3 has 15 residues.

Many counts were recorded for this clonotype. The CDR3 DNA is TGCGCCAGCAGCCCACAGGGGCCTAGCACAGATACGCAGTATTTT. It codes for CASSPQGPSTDTQYF. This chain uses TRBV5-1 with TRBJ2-3; 7 bases agree with TRBD1. This CDR3 has 15 residues. The ends lost 4 bases at V and 0 bases at J; junction bases unmatched: 5. Germline assignment: CDR1 SGHRS and CDR2 YFSETQ.

Points on this clonotype: Sequence at one end of the junction differs from germline and may be a read error. The chain is built from TRBV3-1 and TRBJ2-1; D possibly corresponds to TRBD2 (5 bases). CDR3 length equals 16 residues. CDR1 is LGHDT and CDR2 is YNNKEL in the germline V gene (reference sequence). CDR3 nucleotides: TGTGCCAGCAGGCCGCGGAGTAGCGTTTACTACAATGAGCGGTTCTTC. This codes for CASRPRSSVYYNERFF.

The table lists this clonotype with many counts. J is TRBJ2-4 and V is TRBV2; D is unclear. CDR1 SNHLY and CDR2 FYNNEI come from the germline V gene. The CDR3 has 15 amino acids. V was shortened by 6 bases and J by 0 bases, with 12 bases between the two germline ends. The CDR3 nucleotides read TGTGCCAGCAGCGTGACGGACCTAGCCAAAAACATTCAGTACTTC. Its translation is CASSVTDLAKNIQYF.

This clonotype was found many times. This could be a read error, since a much larger clone is one nucleotide away. This chain uses TRBV7-8 with TRBJ2-7; D remains unclear. V lost 2 bases to trimming and J lost 2 bases, with 4 bases between them. CDR1 and CDR2 from the germline V gene are SGHVS and FQNEAQ. The CDR3 is made up of 12 amino acids. The CDR3 protein is CASSLRAYEQYF. The CDR3 nucleotides are TGTGCCAGCAGCTTAAGAGCCTACGAGCAGTACTTC.

This clonotype was counted between two and nine times. The chain carries TRBV6-1 and TRBJ2-5; TRBD2 matches 12 bases. The V gene's germline CDR1 is MNHNS and CDR2 SASEGT. CDR3 size: 16 residues. V trimming: 0 bases; J trimming: 5 bases; junction bases outside the gene matches: 4. The CDR3 loop reads CASSEAGLAGGETQYF. For the CDR3, the DNA is TGTGCCAGCAGTGAAGCGGGACTAGCGGGCGGGGAGACCCAGTACTTC.

This clonotype has more than one count but fewer than ten. The CDR3 nucleotides read TGTGCCAGCAGCTTGGAGGAATACAATGAGCAGTTCTTC. Translated: CASSLEEYNEQFF. This chain joins TRBV5-6 and TRBJ2-1; no firm D call. Germline V lookup: CDR1 SGHDT, CDR2 YYEEEE. This CDR3 has 13 residues. Trimming left V 0 bases short and J 4 bases short, with 5 bases between.

This chain links TRBV12-3 or TRBV12-4 with TRBJ1-5; no reliable D call. This CDR3 has 12 residues. The V and J ends lost 1 base and 7 bases respectively, with 5 bases between them. DNA for the CDR3: TGTGCCAGCAGTTTAGTAAGGCAGCCCCAGCATTTT. Its protein is CASSLVRQPQHF.

This clonotype was observed a few times. The genes are TRBV6-1 and TRBJ1-1; D gene unclear. Germline V gene sequence: CDR1 MNHNS, CDR2 SASEGT. The V and J ends lost 5 bases and 8 bases respectively, with 9 bases between them. The CDR3 is made up of 11 amino acids. DNA for the CDR3: TGTGCCAGCAGTACCCAGAGAGAAGCTTTCTTT. Amino acid sequence: CASSTQREAFF.

This chain links TRBV29-1 with TRBJ2-7; no clear D. Looked up from germline, CDR1 is SQVTM and CDR2 is ANQGSEA. CDR3 length: 15 residues. Trimming left V 3 bases short and J 3 bases short, with 18 bases between. This CDR3 reads CSVEFPGPTIYEQYF. Written as DNA, the CDR3 is TGCAGCGTTGAGTTCCCGGGCCCGACGATCTACGAGCAGTACTTC.

V gene TRBV6-1 combines with J gene TRBJ2-7, with D uncertain. The V gene lost 2 bases and the J gene lost 3 bases, with 8 bases spanning the gap. The CDR3 is made up of 13 amino acids. Germline lookup yields CDR1 MNHNS and CDR2 SASEGT. CDR3 nucleotide sequence: TGTGCCAGCAGTGAATCTGAAGTCTACGAGCAGTACTTC. Amino acid sequence: CASSESEVYEQYF.